Detailed here is one T cell receptor (beta chain). Its antigen remains unknown. An equimolar mix of two oligonucleotides served as the beta constant-region primer for TRBC1 and TRBC2. Nested alpha and beta constant-region primers with the SP2 primer drove four PCR rounds on ligated cDNA. TCRdb fed the UMI-ligation and nested PCR reads into MiXCR, producing one record per CDR3 protein. The profile shows around 100,000 distinct CDR3 sequences, around 15% of them singletons. This sample was taken from a study of naive and memory T cell subsets. Study-level points and caveats: TCR counts from RNA may reflect activation-linked expression changes. Especially in CD8 cells, naive repertoires contained a few larger clonotypes, possibly CD45RA-re-expressing memory cells.

The length of the CDR3 is 14 residues. Germline assignment: CDR1 MNHEY and CDR2 SVGEGT. The V gene end was trimmed by 9 bases and the J gene end by 2 bases; junction bases not matched to a gene: 5. Sequencing was carried out using naive CD8+ T cells from blood. V and J are TRBV6-2 or TRBV6-3 and TRBJ2-1, with 9 bases fitting TRBD2. The clonotype was recovered from a human donor in good health. The CDR3 here is CASTLAGPYNEQFF. The CDR3 region has the DNA TGTGCCAGTACCCTAGCGGGGCCCTACAATGAGCAGTTCTTC.